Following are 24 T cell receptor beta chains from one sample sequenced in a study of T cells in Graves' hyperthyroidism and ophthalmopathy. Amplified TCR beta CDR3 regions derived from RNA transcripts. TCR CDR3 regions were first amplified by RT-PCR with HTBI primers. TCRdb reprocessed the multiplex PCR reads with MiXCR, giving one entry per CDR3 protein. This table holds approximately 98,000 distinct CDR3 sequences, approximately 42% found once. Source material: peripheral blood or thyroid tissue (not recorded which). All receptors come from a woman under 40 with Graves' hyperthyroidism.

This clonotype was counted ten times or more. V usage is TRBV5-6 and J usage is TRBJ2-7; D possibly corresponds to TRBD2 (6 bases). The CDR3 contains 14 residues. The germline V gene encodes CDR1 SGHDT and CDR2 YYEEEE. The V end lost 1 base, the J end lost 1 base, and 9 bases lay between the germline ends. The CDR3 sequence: CASSLRGGSYEQYF. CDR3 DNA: TGTGCCAGCAGCTTGCGTGGGGGGTCCTACGAGCAGTACTTC. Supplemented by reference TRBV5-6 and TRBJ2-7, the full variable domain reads DAGVTQSPTHLIKTRGQQVTLRCSPKSGHDTVSWYQQALGQGPQFIFQYYEEEERQRGNFPDRFSGHQFPNYSSELNVNALLLGDSALYLCASSLRGGSYEQYFGPGTRLTVT.

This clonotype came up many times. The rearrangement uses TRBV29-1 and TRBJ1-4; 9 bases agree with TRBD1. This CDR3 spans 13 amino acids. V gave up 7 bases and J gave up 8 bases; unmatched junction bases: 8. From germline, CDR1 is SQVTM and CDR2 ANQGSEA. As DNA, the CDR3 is TGCAGCGCTTTCGGGACAGGGAACGAAAAACTGTTTTTT. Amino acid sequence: CSAFGTGNEKLFF.

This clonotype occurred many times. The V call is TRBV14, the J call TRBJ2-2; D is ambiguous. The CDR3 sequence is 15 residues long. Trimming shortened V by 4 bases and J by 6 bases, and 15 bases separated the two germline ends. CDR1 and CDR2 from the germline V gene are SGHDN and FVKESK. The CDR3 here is CASSLMRLPSGELFF. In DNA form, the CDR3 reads TGTGCCAGCAGCCTTATGAGACTCCCATCCGGGGAGCTGTTTTTT.

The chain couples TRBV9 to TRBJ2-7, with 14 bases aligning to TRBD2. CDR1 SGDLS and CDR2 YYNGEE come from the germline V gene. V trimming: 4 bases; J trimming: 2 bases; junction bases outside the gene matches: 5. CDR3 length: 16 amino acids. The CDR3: CASSTGLAGETYEQYF. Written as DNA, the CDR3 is TGTGCCAGCAGCACGGGACTAGCGGGAGAAACCTACGAGCAGTACTTC.

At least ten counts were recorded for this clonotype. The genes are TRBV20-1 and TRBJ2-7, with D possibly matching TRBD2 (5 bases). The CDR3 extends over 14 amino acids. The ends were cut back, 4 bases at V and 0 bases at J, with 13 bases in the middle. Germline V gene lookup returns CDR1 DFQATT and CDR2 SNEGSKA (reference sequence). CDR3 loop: CSAIIASSSYEQYF. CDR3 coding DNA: TGCAGTGCTATCATAGCGTCGAGCTCCTACGAGCAGTACTTC.

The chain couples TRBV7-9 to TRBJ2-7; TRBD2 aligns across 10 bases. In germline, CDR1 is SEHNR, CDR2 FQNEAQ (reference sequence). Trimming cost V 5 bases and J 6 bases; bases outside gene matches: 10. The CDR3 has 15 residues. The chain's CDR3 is CASSRFGLAVGEQYF. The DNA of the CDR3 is TGTGCCAGCAGCCGTTTTGGACTAGCGGTTGGCGAGCAGTACTTC.

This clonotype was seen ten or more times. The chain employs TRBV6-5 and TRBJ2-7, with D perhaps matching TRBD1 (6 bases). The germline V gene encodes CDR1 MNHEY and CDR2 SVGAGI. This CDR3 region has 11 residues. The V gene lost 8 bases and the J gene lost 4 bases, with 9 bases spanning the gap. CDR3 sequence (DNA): TGTGCCAGCTCGAGGGGGTACGAGCAGTACTTC. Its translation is CASSRGYEQYF.

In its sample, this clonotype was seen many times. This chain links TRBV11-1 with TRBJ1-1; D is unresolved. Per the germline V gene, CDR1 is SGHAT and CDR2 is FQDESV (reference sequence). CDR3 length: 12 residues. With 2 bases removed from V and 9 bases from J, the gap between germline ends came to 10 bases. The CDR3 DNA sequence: TGTGCCAGCAGCTTAACCGGGTACCAAGCTTTCTTT. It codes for CASSLTGYQAFF.

The CDR3 loop is CSAPPGTGARSYEQYF. The CDR3 bases are TGCAGTGCGCCGCCCGGGACAGGGGCTAGGTCCTACGAGCAGTACTTC. This sequence joins TRBV20-1 and TRBJ2-7; 10 bases fit TRBD1. Germline values: CDR1 DFQATT, CDR2 SNEGSKA (reference sequence). This CDR3 region has 16 residues. J was trimmed by 1 base and V by 6 bases; bases with no gene match: 12.

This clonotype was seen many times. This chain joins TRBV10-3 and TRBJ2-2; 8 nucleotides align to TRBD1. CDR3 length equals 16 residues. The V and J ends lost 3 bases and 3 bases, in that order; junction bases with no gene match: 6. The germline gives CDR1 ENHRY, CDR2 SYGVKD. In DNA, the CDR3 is TGTGCCATCAGTGACTCTCAGGGGGCAGACACCGGGGAGCTGTTTTTT. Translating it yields CAISDSQGADTGELFF.

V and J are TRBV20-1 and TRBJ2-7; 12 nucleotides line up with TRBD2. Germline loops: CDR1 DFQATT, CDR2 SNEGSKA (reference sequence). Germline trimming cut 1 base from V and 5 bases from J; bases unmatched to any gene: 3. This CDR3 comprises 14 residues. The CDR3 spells CSARGLAGVNEQYF. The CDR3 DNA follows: TGCAGTGCTAGAGGACTAGCGGGAGTAAACGAGCAGTACTTC.

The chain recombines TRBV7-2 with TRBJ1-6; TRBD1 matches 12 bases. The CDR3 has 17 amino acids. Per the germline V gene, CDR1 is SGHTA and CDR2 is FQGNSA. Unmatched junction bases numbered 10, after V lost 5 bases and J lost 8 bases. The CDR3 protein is CASSKSLRDRGHSPLHF. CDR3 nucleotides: TGTGCCAGCAGCAAGTCCCTCCGGGACAGGGGGCATTCACCCCTCCACTTT.

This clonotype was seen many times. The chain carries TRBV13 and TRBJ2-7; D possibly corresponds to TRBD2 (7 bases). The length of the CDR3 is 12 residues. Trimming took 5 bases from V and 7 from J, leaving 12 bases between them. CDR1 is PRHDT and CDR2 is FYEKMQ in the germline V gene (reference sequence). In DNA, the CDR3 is TGTGCCAGCAGCCGGGGGGCACCAGAGCAGTACTTC. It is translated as CASSRGAPEQYF.

CDR3 sequence reads: CASSSGTSGIEETQYF. CDR3 nucleotides: TGTGCCAGCAGCTCAGGGACTAGCGGGATAGAAGAGACCCAGTACTTC. The chain joins TRBV7-2 to TRBJ2-5; 13 nucleotides match TRBD2. The V segment lost 4 bases and the J segment 3 bases; nucleotides outside the gene matches: 5. The CDR3 spans 16 residues. Germline V gene data show CDR1 as SGHTA and CDR2 as FQGNSA.

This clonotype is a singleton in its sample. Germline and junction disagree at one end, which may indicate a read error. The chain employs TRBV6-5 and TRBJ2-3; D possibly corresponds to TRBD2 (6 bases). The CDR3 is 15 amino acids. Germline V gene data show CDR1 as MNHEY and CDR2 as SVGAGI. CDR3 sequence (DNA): TGTGCCGGCAGTTACCTAGCGACTAGCACAGATACGCAGTATTTT. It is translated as CAGSYLATSTDTQYF.

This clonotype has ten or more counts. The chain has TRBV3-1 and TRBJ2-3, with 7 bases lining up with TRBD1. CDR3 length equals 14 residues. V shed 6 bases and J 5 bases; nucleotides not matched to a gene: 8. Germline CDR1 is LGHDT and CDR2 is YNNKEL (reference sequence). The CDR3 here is CASSKRQGVDTQYF. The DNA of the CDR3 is TGTGCCAGCAGTAAAAGACAGGGAGTAGATACGCAGTATTTT.

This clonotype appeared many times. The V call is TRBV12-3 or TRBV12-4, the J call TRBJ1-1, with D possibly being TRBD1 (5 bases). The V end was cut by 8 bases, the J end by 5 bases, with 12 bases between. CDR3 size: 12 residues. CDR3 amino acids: CASPSRETEAFF. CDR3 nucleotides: TGTGCCAGCCCCAGCAGGGAGACTGAAGCTTTCTTT.

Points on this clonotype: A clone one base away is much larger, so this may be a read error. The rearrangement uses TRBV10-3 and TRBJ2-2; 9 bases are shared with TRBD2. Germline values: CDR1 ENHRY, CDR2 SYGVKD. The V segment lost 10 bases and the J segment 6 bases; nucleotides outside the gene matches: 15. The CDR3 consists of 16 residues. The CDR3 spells CASTRTASGMAGELFF. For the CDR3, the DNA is TGTGCCAGCACCCGAACGGCTAGCGGGATGGCCGGGGAGCTGTTTTTT.

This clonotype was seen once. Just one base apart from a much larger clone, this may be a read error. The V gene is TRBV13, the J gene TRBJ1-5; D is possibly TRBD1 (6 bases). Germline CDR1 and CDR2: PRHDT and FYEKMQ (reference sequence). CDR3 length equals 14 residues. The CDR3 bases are TGCGCCAGCAGCCCCTACAGGGTATATCAGCCCCAGCATTTT. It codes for CASSPYRVYQPQHF.

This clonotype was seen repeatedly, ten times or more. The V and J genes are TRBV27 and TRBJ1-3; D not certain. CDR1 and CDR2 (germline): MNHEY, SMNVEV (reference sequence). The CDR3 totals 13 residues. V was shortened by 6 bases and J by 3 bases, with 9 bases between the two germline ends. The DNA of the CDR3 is TGTGCCAGCAGGGCGGAAATTGGAAACACCATATATTTT. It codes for CASRAEIGNTIYF.

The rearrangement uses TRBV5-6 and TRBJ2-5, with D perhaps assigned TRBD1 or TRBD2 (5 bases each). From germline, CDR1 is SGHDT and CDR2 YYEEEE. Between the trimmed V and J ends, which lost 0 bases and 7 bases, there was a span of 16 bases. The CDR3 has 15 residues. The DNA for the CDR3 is TGTGCCAGCAGCTTGGTAGACTACGAGCAGGGGACCCAGTACTTC. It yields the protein CASSLVDYEQGTQYF.

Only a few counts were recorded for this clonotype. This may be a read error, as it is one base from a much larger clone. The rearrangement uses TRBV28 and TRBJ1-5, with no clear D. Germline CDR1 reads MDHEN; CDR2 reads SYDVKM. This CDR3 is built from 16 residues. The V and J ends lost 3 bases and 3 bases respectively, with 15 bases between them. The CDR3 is CASSFAGANINQPQHF. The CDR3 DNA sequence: TGTGCCAGCAGTTTTGCGGGAGCCAATATCAATCAGCCCCAGCATTTT.

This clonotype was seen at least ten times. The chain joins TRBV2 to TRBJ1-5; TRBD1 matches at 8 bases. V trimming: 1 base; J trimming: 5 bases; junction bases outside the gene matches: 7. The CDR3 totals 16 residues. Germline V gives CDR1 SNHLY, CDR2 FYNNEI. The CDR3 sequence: CASSEGTGFGDQPQHF. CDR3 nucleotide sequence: TGTGCCAGCAGTGAAGGGACAGGGTTCGGGGATCAGCCCCAGCATTTT.

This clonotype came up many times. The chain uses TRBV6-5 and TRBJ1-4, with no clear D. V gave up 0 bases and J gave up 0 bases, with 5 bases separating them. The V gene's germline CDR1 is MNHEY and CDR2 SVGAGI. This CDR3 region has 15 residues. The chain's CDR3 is CASSYSSATNEKLFF. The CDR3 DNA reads TGTGCCAGCAGTTACTCATCGGCAACTAATGAAAAACTGTTTTTT.